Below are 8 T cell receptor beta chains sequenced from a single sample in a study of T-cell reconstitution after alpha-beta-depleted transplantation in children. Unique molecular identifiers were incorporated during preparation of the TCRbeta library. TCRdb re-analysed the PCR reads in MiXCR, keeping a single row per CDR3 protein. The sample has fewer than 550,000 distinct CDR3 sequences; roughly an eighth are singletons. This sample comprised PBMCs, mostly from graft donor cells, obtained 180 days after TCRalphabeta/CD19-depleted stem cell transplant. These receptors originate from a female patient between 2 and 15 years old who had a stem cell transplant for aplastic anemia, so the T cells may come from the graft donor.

This CDR3 is CASSYPAASYNEQFF. The CDR3 DNA is TGTGCCAGCAGTTACCCTGCAGCCTCCTACAATGAGCAGTTCTTC. The V gene is TRBV6-2 or TRBV6-3, the J gene TRBJ2-1; D is undetermined. Germline loops: CDR1 MNHEY, CDR2 SVGEGT. The V gene lost 2 bases and the J gene lost 0 bases, with 8 bases spanning the gap. The CDR3 loop spans 15 amino acids.

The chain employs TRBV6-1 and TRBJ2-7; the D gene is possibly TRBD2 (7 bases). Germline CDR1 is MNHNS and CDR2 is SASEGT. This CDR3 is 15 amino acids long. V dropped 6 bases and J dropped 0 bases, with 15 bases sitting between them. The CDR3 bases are TGTGCCAGCAGAGCCGCCGGGGGGCCCTCCTACGAGCAGTACTTC. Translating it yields CASRAAGGPSYEQYF.

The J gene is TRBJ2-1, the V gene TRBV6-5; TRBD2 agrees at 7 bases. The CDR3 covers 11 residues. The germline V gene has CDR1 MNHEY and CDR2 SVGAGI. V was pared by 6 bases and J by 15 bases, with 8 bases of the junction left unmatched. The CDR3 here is CASSQTSRLFF. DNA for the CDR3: TGTGCCAGCAGCCAGACTAGCCGATTGTTCTTC.

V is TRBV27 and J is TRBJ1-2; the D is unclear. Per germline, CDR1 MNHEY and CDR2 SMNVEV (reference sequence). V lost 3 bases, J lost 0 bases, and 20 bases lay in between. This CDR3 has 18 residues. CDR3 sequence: CASSLMTRGVLPNYGYTF. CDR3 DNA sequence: TGTGCCAGCAGTTTGATGACTCGGGGTGTTCTCCCTAACTATGGCTACACCTTC.

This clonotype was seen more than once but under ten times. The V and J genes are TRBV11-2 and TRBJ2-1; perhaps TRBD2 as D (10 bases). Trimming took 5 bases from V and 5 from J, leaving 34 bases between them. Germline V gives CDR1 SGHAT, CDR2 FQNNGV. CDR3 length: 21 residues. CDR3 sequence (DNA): TGTGCCAGCAGCGGAGGGGCTAGCGGGAGAACACAGGGGGCCACACACAATGAGCAGTTCTTC. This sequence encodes CASSGGASGRTQGATHNEQFF.

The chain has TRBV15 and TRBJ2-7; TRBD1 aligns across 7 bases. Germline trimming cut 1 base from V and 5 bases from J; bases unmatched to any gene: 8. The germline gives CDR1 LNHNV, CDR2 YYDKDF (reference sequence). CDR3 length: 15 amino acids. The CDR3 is CATSRGDSLWDEQYV. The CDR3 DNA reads TGTGCCACCAGCAGAGGGGACAGTCTCTGGGACGAGCAGTACGTC.

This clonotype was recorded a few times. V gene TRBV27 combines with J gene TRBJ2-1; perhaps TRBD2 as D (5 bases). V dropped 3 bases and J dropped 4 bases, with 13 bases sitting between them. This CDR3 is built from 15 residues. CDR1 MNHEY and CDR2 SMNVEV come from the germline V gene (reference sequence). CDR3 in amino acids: CASSLTWSGYNEQFF. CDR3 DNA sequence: TGTGCCAGCAGTTTGACGTGGAGCGGTTACAATGAGCAGTTCTTC.

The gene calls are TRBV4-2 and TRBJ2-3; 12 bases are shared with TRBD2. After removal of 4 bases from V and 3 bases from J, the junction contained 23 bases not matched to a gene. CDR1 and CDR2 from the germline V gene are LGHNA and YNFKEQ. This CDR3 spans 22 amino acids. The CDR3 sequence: CASSPSPLGLAGPNGYTDTQYF. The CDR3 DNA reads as TGTGCCAGCAGCCCAAGCCCACTTGGACTAGCGGGACCCAACGGATATACAGATACGCAGTATTTT.